One sample yielded the 30 T cell receptor beta chains listed below, sequenced in a study of Ad26.COV2.S vaccination and SARS-CoV-2 variants. Some clones are missing from TCRdb's copy, which holds only in-frame ones; the method was immunoSEQ multiplex PCR. The sample includes hundreds of thousands of clones, roughly 90% of them seen just once. Documented treatment: some 19 received Ad26.COV2.S at low or high dose, single or two shots; 5 received placebo; per-sample allocation not given. Following the first vaccine or placebo injection, samples were taken on day 63. The sequenced sample was peripheral blood, obtained in a trial of Ad26.COV2.S vaccine versus placebo. The receptors were gathered from a person aged 18-60 years who received the Ad26.COV2.S COVID-19 vaccine or a placebo.

The chain uses TRBV5-4 and TRBJ1-1; perhaps TRBD1 as D (5 bases). The CDR3 contains 14 residues. V gave up 2 bases and J gave up 3 bases, with 11 bases separating them. Germline V CDR1 and CDR2: SGHNT, YYREEE (reference sequence). Written as DNA, the CDR3 is TGTGCCAGCAGCTTAGGGGCATTATACACTGAAGCTTTCTTT. Its translation: CASSLGALYTEAFF. The full variable domain, its missing parts supplied by reference TRBV5-4 and TRBJ1-1, is ETGVTQSPTHLIKTRGQQVTLRCSSQSGHNTVSWYQQALGQGPQFIFQYYREEENGRGNFPPRFSGLQFPNYSSELNVNALELDDSALYLCASSLGALYTEAFFGQGTRLTVV.

The gene calls are TRBV6-1 and TRBJ1-2; D might be TRBD1 (5 bases). This CDR3 contains 14 residues. Trimming took 2 bases from V and 3 from J, leaving 10 bases between them. CDR1 MNHNS and CDR2 SASEGT come from the germline V gene. The CDR3 DNA is TGTGCCAGCAGTGAAAAGGGACGTGACTATGGCTACACCTTC. Translating it yields CASSEKGRDYGYTF.

CDR3 bases: TGTGCTTGGGCCCGAGTTGGATCCTACAATGAGCAGTTCTTC. Translated, it gives CAWARVGSYNEQFF. V is TRBV11-2 and J is TRBJ2-1; D unclear. The CDR3 is made up of 14 amino acids. CDR1 SGHAT and CDR2 FQNNGV come from the germline V gene.

The chain links TRBV4-3 to TRBJ2-1; D is unclear. The germline V gene has CDR1 LGHNA and CDR2 YSLEER. V was shortened by 0 bases and J by 9 bases, with 9 bases between the two germline ends. The CDR3 contains 13 residues. CDR3 in DNA: TGCGCCAGCAGCCAAGATCGAACCGCTGAGCAGTTCTTC. Amino acids: CASSQDRTAEQFF.

This clone was seen just once. V is TRBV6-5 and J is TRBJ1-2; TRBD1 matches at 12 bases. The germline V gene has CDR1 MNHEY and CDR2 SVGAGI. This CDR3 is built from 13 residues. After removal of 4 bases from V and 12 bases from J, the junction contained 6 bases not matched to a gene. CDR3 in DNA: TGTGCCAGCAGTTTCGGGACAGGGGGCCCCCACACCTTC. It codes for CASSFGTGGPHTF.

V and J are TRBV4-1 and TRBJ2-5; 9 nucleotides agree with TRBD1. The V segment lost 5 bases and the J segment 4 bases; nucleotides outside the gene matches: 5. This CDR3 is 14 amino acids long. The germline V gene encodes CDR1 MGHRA and CDR2 YSYEKL. The CDR3 bases are TGCGCCAGCAGCACCCGGACAGGGGCAGAGACCCAGTACTTC. This codes for CASSTRTGAETQYF.

This rearrangement joins TRBV4-1 to TRBJ2-5, with TRBD2 matching over 8 bases. The germline CDR1 and CDR2 sequences are MGHRA and YSYEKL. The CDR3 is 17 amino acids. V lost 2 bases and J lost 2; bases outside the gene matches: 10. The CDR3 spells CASSQTPPSGSQETQYF. DNA of the CDR3: TGCGCCAGCAGCCAAACCCCCCCAAGCGGGAGTCAAGAGACCCAGTACTTC.

A single count supports this clone. V gene TRBV5-6 combines with J gene TRBJ1-1; no reliable D call. CDR1 is SGHDT and CDR2 is YYEEEE in the germline V gene. V was trimmed by 2 bases and J by 3 bases, leaving 5 bases between them. The CDR3 consists of 12 residues. The CDR3 region has the DNA TGTGCCAGCAGCTTCGGCTACACTGAAGCTTTCTTT. It codes for CASSFGYTEAFF.

The CDR3 region has the DNA TGTGCCAGCAGTGGACTAGTTTTTGATACTACCGGGGAGCTGTTTTTT. This gives the protein CASSGLVFDTTGELFF. The chain is built from TRBV6-1 and TRBJ2-2; a possible D gene is TRBD2 (6 bases). Germline loops: CDR1 MNHNS, CDR2 SASEGT. Trimming took off 4 bases at V and 5 bases at J, with 17 bases between the two ends. CDR3 size: 16 residues.

J is TRBJ1-1 and V is TRBV7-9, with D maybe TRBD1 (6 bases). This CDR3 has 15 residues. V lost 5 bases to trimming and J lost 8 bases, with 21 bases between them. Germline CDR1 is SEHNR and CDR2 is FQNEAQ (reference sequence). CDR3 residues: CASSTRTGLGTEAFF. The CDR3 DNA is TGTGCCAGCAGCACCCGAACAGGGCTTGGGACCGAAGCTTTCTTT.

This clone is a singleton in its sample. This chain connects TRBV9 to TRBJ2-1; a weak D match, TRBD1 (5 bases). The V gene lost 0 bases and the J gene lost 8 bases, with 9 bases spanning the gap. Per the germline V gene, CDR1 is SGDLS and CDR2 is YYNGEE. This CDR3 comprises 13 residues. The CDR3 is CASSVAGYHEQFF. In nucleotides, the CDR3 is TGTGCCAGCAGCGTAGCAGGGTACCATGAGCAGTTCTTC.

The rearrangement links TRBV7-8 to TRBJ2-1; the match to TRBD2 covers 9 bases. Germline CDR1 SGHVS, CDR2 FQNEAQ. This CDR3 has 18 amino acids. With V trimmed by 2 bases and J by 2 bases, 10 bases remained unmatched. CDR3 nucleotide sequence: TGTGCCAGCAGCTTATCTACCGGGACTAGCAGCGCCTACAATGAGCAGTTCTTC. Protein sequence: CASSLSTGTSSAYNEQFF.

The chain couples TRBV9 to TRBJ1-4; D might be TRBD1 (6 bases). Germline CDR1 reads SGDLS; CDR2 reads YYNGEE. V was trimmed by 0 bases and J by 4 bases, leaving 13 bases between them. CDR3 length equals 16 residues. CDR3 coding DNA: TGTGCCAGCAGCGTAGCTCCACAGGGAGGTAATGAAAAACTGTTTTTT. Protein product: CASSVAPQGGNEKLFF.

Of note for this clone: The same CDR3 arises from other DNA sequences in this sample as well. The chain joins TRBV5-5 to TRBJ2-1; D possibly corresponds to TRBD1 (6 bases). The germline CDR1 and CDR2 sequences are SGHKS and YYEKEE (reference sequence). Trimming left V 1 base short and J 0 bases short, with 8 bases between. This CDR3 comprises 15 residues. In nucleotides, the CDR3 is TGTGCCAGCAGCTTGACAGGGCCCTCCTACAATGAGCAGTTCTTC. Translated, it gives CASSLTGPSYNEQFF.

The rearrangement joins TRBV18 to TRBJ1-5; no definite D call. V was pared by 3 bases and J by 3 bases, with 3 bases between. This CDR3 contains 12 residues. Germline loops: CDR1 KGHSH, CDR2 LQKENI. CDR3 sequence: CASSPDNQPQHF. CDR3 sequence (DNA): TGTGCCAGCTCACCCGACAATCAGCCCCAGCATTTT.

The rearrangement joins TRBV6-5 to TRBJ1-1; weak D call: TRBD1 (5 bases). This CDR3 region has 15 residues. Germline V gene data show CDR1 as MNHEY and CDR2 as SVGAGI. V dropped 2 bases and J dropped 3 bases, with 13 bases sitting between them. The CDR3 spells CASSYARVLDTEAFF. CDR3 DNA: TGTGCCAGCAGTTACGCCAGGGTTCTGGACACTGAAGCTTTCTTT.

On this clone itself: This CDR3 is also generated by other DNA sequences in the sample. V usage is TRBV18 and J usage is TRBJ1-1; D is undetermined. With 2 bases removed from V and 0 bases from J, the gap between germline ends came to 4 bases. CDR1 and CDR2 (germline): KGHSH, LQKENI. The CDR3 sequence is 13 residues long. The CDR3 bases are TGTGCCAGCTCACCAAGAGTGAACACTGAAGCTTTCTTT. Its protein is CASSPRVNTEAFF.

The chain employs TRBV7-2 and TRBJ1-3; no firm D call. Trimming cost V 5 bases and J 0 bases, with 14 bases left between them. The CDR3 totals 16 residues. CDR1 SGHTA and CDR2 FQGNSA come from the germline V gene. As DNA, the CDR3 is TGTGCCAGCAGCCCCCGGGCCTGGAGCTCTGGAAACACCATATATTTT. This encodes CASSPRAWSSGNTIYF.

There are a few counts of this clone. The sample holds other DNA sequences that translate to the same CDR3. This chain joins TRBV5-1 and TRBJ1-1; D might be TRBD1 (6 bases). The CDR3 has 14 residues. Per the germline V gene, CDR1 is SGHRS and CDR2 is YFSETQ. V dropped 0 bases and J dropped 0 bases, with 6 bases sitting between them. CDR3 bases: TGCGCCAGCAGCTTGGGGACAGTGAACACTGAAGCTTTCTTT. Its translation: CASSLGTVNTEAFF.

This sequence joins TRBV19 and TRBJ1-1; possibly TRBD1 for D (6 bases). Trimming left V 3 bases short and J 6 bases short, with 14 bases between. This CDR3 contains 14 residues. Germline values: CDR1 LNHDA, CDR2 SQIVND (reference sequence). The CDR3 loop reads CASSISLGGAEAFF. The CDR3, as DNA: TGTGCCAGTAGTATCAGCCTCGGGGGCGCTGAAGCTTTCTTT. Variable domain in full (rest from reference TRBV19 and TRBJ1-1): DGGITQSPKYLFRKEGQNVTLSCEQNLNHDAMYWYRQDPGQGLRLIYYSQIVNDFQKGDIAEGYSVSREKKESFPLTVTSAQKNPTAFYLCASSISLGGAEAFFGQGTRLTVV.

V usage is TRBV6-1 and J usage is TRBJ1-1; D unresolved. This CDR3 comprises 15 residues. Germline lookup yields CDR1 MNHNS and CDR2 SASEGT. V was shortened by 3 bases and J by 1 base, with 12 bases between the two germline ends. The CDR3 nucleotides read TGTGCCAGCAGTGATGTTCTGGGTTCGAACACTGAAGCTTTCTTT. It encodes CASSDVLGSNTEAFF.

CDR3 loop: CASRPGLASSYEQYF. The CDR3 DNA reads TGTGCCAGTAGACCAGGACTAGCGAGTTCGTACGAGCAGTACTTC. The chain recombines TRBV19 with TRBJ2-7; TRBD2 matches 9 bases. With 6 bases clipped from V and 4 bases from J, the junction kept 10 bases outside the gene matches. This CDR3 has 15 amino acids. The germline V gene has CDR1 LNHDA and CDR2 SQIVND (reference sequence). Looking up the rest from reference TRBV19 and TRBJ2-7 gives the full variable domain: DGGITQSPKYLFRKEGQNVTLSCEQNLNHDAMYWYRQDPGQGLRLIYYSQIVNDFQKGDIAEGYSVSREKKESFPLTVTSAQKNPTAFYLCASRPGLASSYEQYFGPGTRLTVT.

The chain employs TRBV7-6 and TRBJ1-1, with D perhaps TRBD1 (6 bases). Germline V gives CDR1 SGHVS, CDR2 FNYEAQ. The CDR3 contains 17 residues. The ends were cut back, 0 bases at V and 0 bases at J, with 14 bases in the middle. The CDR3 here is CASSLAGGPPVNTEAFF. CDR3 coding DNA: TGTGCCAGCAGCTTAGCGGGGGGGCCCCCTGTGAACACTGAAGCTTTCTTT.

The chain couples TRBV7-9 to TRBJ1-6; D gene unclear. Germline CDR1 reads SEHNR; CDR2 reads FQNEAQ (reference sequence). The CDR3 loop spans 17 amino acids. V was cut by 2 bases and J by 6 bases, with 17 bases left in between. Here the CDR3 DNA reads TGTGCCAGCAGCTTAAATGGTGTAGGGAGACTTAATTCACCCCTCCACTTT. It codes for CASSLNGVGRLNSPLHF.

The rearrangement joins TRBV5-1 to TRBJ2-4; D is undetermined. The V and J ends lost 3 bases and 12 bases respectively, with 16 bases between them. The CDR3 runs to 13 residues. Germline CDR1 is SGHRS and CDR2 is YFSETQ. CDR3 amino acids: CASSSTTEGNQYF. The CDR3 DNA reads TGCGCCAGCAGCTCTACGACCGAAGGTAATCAGTACTTC.

The sample holds a few counts of this clone. The J gene is TRBJ1-2, the V gene TRBV6-5; D gene ambiguous. CDR1 is MNHEY, CDR2 SVGAGI, per germline. CDR3 length equals 15 residues. Trimming shortened V by 2 bases and J by 4 bases, and 14 bases separated the two germline ends. CDR3 loop: CASSYRSQQAYGYTF. The CDR3 nucleotides are TGTGCCAGCAGTTACAGGTCCCAGCAAGCCTATGGCTACACCTTC.

V is TRBV28 and J is TRBJ2-7, with 14 nucleotides matching TRBD2. Per the germline V gene, CDR1 is MDHEN and CDR2 is SYDVKM. The CDR3 has 14 residues. V was pared by 6 bases and J by 3 bases, with 1 base of the junction left unmatched. CDR3 sequence reads: CASRGLAGVYEQYF. CDR3 in DNA: TGTGCCAGCAGGGGACTAGCGGGGGTCTACGAGCAGTACTTC.

The chain links TRBV29-1 to TRBJ2-3, with D tentatively TRBD1 (5 bases). Germline CDR1 reads SQVTM; CDR2 reads ANQGSEA. V lost 4 bases, J lost 3 bases, and 14 bases lay in between. CDR3 length: 14 amino acids. CDR3 sequence: CSVARDELTDTQYF. The CDR3 bases are TGCAGCGTTGCCAGGGATGAGCTGACAGATACGCAGTATTTT.

The gene calls are TRBV21-1 and TRBJ2-2; the DNA was not used to check the table's D call, TRBD1. TRBV21-1 is termed a pseudogene. This CDR3 contains 16 residues. The CDR3: CASSKGAGENTGELFF. In DNA form, the CDR3 reads TGTGCCAGCAGCAAAGGAGCAGGGGAGAACACCGGGGAGCTGTTTTTT.

The chain couples TRBV12-3 or TRBV12-4 to TRBJ1-4; D might be TRBD1 (5 bases). The germline V and J ends were trimmed by 1 base and 10 bases, with 10 bases remaining between them. This CDR3 region has 13 residues. DNA of the CDR3: TGTGCCAGCAGTTTAGGGGACTCTGGAAAACTGTTTTTT. This encodes CASSLGDSGKLFF.